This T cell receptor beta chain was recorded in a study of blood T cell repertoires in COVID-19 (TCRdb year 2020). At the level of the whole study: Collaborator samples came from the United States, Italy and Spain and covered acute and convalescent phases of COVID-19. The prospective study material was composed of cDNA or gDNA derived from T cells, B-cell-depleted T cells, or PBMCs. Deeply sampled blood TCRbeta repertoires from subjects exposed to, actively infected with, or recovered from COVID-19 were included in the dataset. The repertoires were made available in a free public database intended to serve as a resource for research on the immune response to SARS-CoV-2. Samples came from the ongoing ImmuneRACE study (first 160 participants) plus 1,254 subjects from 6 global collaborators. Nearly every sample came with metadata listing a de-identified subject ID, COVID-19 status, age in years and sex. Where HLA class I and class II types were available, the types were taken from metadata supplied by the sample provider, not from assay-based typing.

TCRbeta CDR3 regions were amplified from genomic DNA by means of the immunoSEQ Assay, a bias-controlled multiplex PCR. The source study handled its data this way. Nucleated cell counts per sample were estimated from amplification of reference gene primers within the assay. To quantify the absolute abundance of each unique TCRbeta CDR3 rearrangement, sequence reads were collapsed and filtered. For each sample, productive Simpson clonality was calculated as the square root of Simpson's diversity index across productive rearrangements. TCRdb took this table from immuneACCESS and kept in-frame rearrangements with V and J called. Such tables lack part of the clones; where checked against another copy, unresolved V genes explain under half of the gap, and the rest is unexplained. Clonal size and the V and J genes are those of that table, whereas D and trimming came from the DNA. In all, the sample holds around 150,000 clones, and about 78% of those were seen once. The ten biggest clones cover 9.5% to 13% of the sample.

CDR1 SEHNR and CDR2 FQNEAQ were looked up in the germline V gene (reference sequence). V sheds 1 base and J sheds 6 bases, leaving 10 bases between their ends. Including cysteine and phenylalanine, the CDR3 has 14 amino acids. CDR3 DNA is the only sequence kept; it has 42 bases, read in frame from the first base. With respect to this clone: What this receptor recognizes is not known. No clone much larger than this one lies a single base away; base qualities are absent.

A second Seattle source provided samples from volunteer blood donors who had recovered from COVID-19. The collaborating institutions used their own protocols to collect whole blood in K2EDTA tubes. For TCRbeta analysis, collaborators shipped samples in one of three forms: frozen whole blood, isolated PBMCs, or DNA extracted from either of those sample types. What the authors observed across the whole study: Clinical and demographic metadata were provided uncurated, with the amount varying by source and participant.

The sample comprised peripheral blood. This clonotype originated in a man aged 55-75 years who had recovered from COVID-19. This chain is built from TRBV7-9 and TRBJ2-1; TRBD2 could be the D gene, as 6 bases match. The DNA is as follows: TGTGCCAGCAGCTTAGGGGGACTCCCCAATGAGCAGTTCTTC. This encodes CASSLGGLPNEQFF.